The 15 T cell receptor beta chains below all came from one sample that was sequenced in a study of blood T cell repertoires in COVID-19. Repertoires were generated with immunoSEQ multiplex PCR, while TCRdb's copy carries only in-frame clones and drops some. The table lists about 63,000 clones, over 75% of them singletons. Sequencing used peripheral blood. These receptor sequences come from a human donor in a cohort sampled during active COVID-19.

The rearrangement uses TRBV3-1 (or the pseudogene TRBV3-2) and TRBJ2-1, with 14 bases identical to TRBD2. The CDR3 is 14 residues long. Per the germline V gene, CDR1 is LGHDT and CDR2 is YNNKEL (reference sequence). V trimming: 6 bases; J trimming: 7 bases; junction bases outside the gene matches: 2. The CDR3: CASRGTSGRNEQFF. DNA of the CDR3: TGTGCCAGCAGGGGGACTAGCGGGAGAAATGAGCAGTTCTTC.

V and J are TRBV5-5 and TRBJ2-3; 8 nucleotides match TRBD1. CDR1 and CDR2 from the germline V gene are SGHKS and YYEKEE (reference sequence). Trimming took 4 bases from V and 3 from J; bases not matched to a gene: 10. The CDR3 covers 16 residues. CDR3 region: CASSPSTGAGTDTQYF. DNA of the CDR3: TGTGCCAGCAGCCCATCGACAGGGGCGGGGACAGATACGCAGTATTTT.

The genes are TRBV29-1 and TRBJ2-2, with D possibly being TRBD1 (5 bases). Germline V gives CDR1 SQVTM, CDR2 ANQGSEA. Trimming took 7 bases from V and 1 from J, leaving 13 bases between them. The CDR3 loop spans 14 amino acids. This chain's CDR3 is CSARTGQNTGELFF. DNA of the CDR3: TGCAGCGCTCGTACCGGACAGAACACCGGGGAGCTGTTTTTT.

Only one count was recorded for this clone. The rearrangement joins TRBV30 to TRBJ2-2, with unresolved D. V gave up 2 bases and J gave up 8 bases, with 15 bases separating them. This CDR3 is built from 14 residues. Germline CDR1 GTSNPN, CDR2 SVGIG (reference sequence). This CDR3 reads CAWSLDLSAGELFF. CDR3 nucleotide sequence: TGTGCCTGGAGTTTAGACTTATCGGCTGGGGAGCTGTTTTTT.

The chain carries TRBV5-1 and TRBJ2-7; 9 bases are shared with TRBD1. This CDR3 contains 15 residues. V shed 2 bases and J 4 bases; nucleotides not matched to a gene: 7. CDR1 is SGHRS and CDR2 is YFSETQ in the germline V gene. The CDR3 here is CASSFGGTGPYEQYF. CDR3 DNA sequence: TGCGCCAGCAGCTTTGGCGGGACAGGGCCATACGAGCAGTACTTC.

The rearrangement links TRBV3-1 (or the pseudogene TRBV3-2) to TRBJ2-3, with D possibly matching TRBD2 (6 bases). This CDR3 contains 16 residues. Germline V CDR1 and CDR2: LGHDT, YNNKEL (reference sequence). Between the trimmed V and J ends, which lost 1 base and 0 bases, there was a span of 11 bases. The chain's CDR3 is CASSQVPGLSTDTQYF. In nucleotides, the CDR3 is TGTGCCAGCAGCCAAGTTCCGGGACTCAGCACAGATACGCAGTATTTT.

This chain connects TRBV3-1 (or the pseudogene TRBV3-2) to TRBJ2-3, with TRBD2 identical over 12 bases. V gave up 8 bases and J gave up 3 bases; unmatched junction bases: 3. Per germline, CDR1 LGHDT and CDR2 YNNKEL (reference sequence). The CDR3 contains 14 residues. As DNA, the CDR3 is TGTGCCAGCGGACTAGCGGGGTTAACAGATACGCAGTATTTT. Translated, it gives CASGLAGLTDTQYF.

The J gene is TRBJ1-3, the V gene TRBV28; the match to TRBD1 covers 9 bases. Germline V gene lookup returns CDR1 MDHEN and CDR2 SYDVKM. V was pared by 6 bases and J by 4 bases, with 10 bases of the junction left unmatched. This CDR3 comprises 16 residues. The CDR3 protein is CASRTTGGAQGNTIYF. The CDR3 DNA reads TGTGCCAGCAGAACCACAGGGGGCGCGCAGGGAAACACCATATATTTT.

The V and J genes are TRBV19 and TRBJ1-5; tentative D call: TRBD1 (6 bases). This CDR3 comprises 14 residues. CDR1 is LNHDA, CDR2 SQIVND, per germline (reference sequence). Trimming shortened V by 7 bases and J by 6 bases, and 16 bases separated the two germline ends. CDR3 in amino acids: CASTEGQGFQPQHF. CDR3 coding DNA: TGTGCCAGTACCGAGGGCCAGGGGTTTCAGCCCCAGCATTTT.

The V gene is TRBV7-2, the J gene TRBJ2-5, with D possibly being TRBD2 (5 bases). V was trimmed by 1 base and J by 5 bases, leaving 14 bases between them. The CDR3 length is 15 residues. Germline values: CDR1 SGHTA, CDR2 FQGNSA. DNA for the CDR3: TGTGCCAGCAGCTTAGGTCCGCGGGTCCGGGAGACCCAGTACTTC. Amino acid sequence: CASSLGPRVRETQYF.

This rearrangement joins TRBV11-3 to TRBJ2-3, with TRBD2 as a possible D gene (5 bases). Trimming cost V 4 bases and J 8 bases, with 7 bases left between them. Looked up from germline, CDR1 is SGHNT and CDR2 is YENEEA. The CDR3 length is 11 residues. The CDR3 DNA reads as TGTGCCAGCAGCTCTGGGAGTACGCAGTATTTT. Its protein is CASSSGSTQYF.

Only one count was recorded for this clone. V usage is TRBV18 and J usage is TRBJ2-2; D is possibly TRBD1 (5 bases). Per the germline V gene, CDR1 is KGHSH and CDR2 is LQKENI. The CDR3 loop spans 14 amino acids. V was pared by 3 bases and J by 1 base, with 6 bases between. CDR3 nucleotide sequence: TGTGCCAGCTCACCTCAGGGGAACACCGGGGAGCTGTTTTTT. This gives the protein CASSPQGNTGELFF.

This chain joins TRBV28 and TRBJ2-7, with D possibly being TRBD1 (6 bases). The CDR3 is 13 amino acids. V dropped 5 bases and J dropped 3 bases, with 11 bases sitting between them. Germline-derived CDR1 and CDR2 are MDHEN and SYDVKM. CDR3 sequence (DNA): TGTGCCAGCAGTCAACAGGGCATCTACGAGCAGTACTTC. It yields the protein CASSQQGIYEQYF.

The rearrangement joins TRBV4-1 to TRBJ1-2, with D possibly TRBD1 on 6 matching bases. The length of the CDR3 is 16 residues. Germline V gene data show CDR1 as MGHRA and CDR2 as YSYEKL. Trimming left V 2 bases short and J 0 bases short, with 13 bases between. CDR3 amino acids: CASSQPVRDTNYGYTF. In DNA form, the CDR3 reads TGCGCCAGCAGCCAACCTGTCCGGGACACTAACTATGGCTACACCTTC.

The rearrangement joins TRBV6-5 to TRBJ1-2; a weak D match, TRBD1 (5 bases). The CDR3 is 13 amino acids. Trimming removed 2 bases at V and 6 bases at J, with 10 bases between. Germline V lookup: CDR1 MNHEY, CDR2 SVGAGI. The CDR3 nucleotides read TGTGCCAGCAGTTACAAGGGGTCCCATGGCTACACCTTC. Its protein product is CASSYKGSHGYTF.